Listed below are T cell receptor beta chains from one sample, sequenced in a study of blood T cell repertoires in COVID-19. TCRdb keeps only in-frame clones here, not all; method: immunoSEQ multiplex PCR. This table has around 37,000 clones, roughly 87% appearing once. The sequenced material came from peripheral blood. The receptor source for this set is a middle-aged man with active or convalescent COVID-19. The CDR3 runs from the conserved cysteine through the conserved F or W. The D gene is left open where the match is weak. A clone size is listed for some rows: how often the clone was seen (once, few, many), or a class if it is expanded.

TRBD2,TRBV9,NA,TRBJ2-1,CASSVASSGSHEQFF,TGTGCCAGCAGCGTAGCGAGTAGCGGGAGTCATGAGCAGTTCTTC
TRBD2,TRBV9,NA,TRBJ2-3,CASSVAGAGGPTDTQYF,TGTGCCAGCAGCGTAGCTGGTGCGGGAGGGCCCACAGATACGCAGTATTTT
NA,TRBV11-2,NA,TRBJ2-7,CASSLDITPGEQYF,TGTGCCAGCAGCTTAGACATCACCCCGGGCGAGCAGTACTTC
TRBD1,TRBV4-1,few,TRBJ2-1,CASSLDRGYYNEQFF,TGCGCCAGCAGCCTAGACAGGGGTTACTACAATGAGCAGTTCTTC
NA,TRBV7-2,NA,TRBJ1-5,CASSLESDQPQHF,TGTGCCAGCAGCTTAGAATCCGATCAGCCCCAGCATTTT
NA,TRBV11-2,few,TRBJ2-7,CASSPRLVVFYEQYF,TGTGCCAGCAGCCCCCGACTCGTCGTGTTCTACGAGCAGTACTTC
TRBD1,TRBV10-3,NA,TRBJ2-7,CAISKDRDAEQYF,TGTGCCATCAGTAAAGACAGGGACGCCGAGCAGTACTTC
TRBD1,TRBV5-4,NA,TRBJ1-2,CASSLLSGRGAYGYTF,TGTGCCAGCAGCTTGTTAAGCGGCAGGGGGGCCTATGGCTACACCTTC
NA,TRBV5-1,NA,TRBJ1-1,CASSMSQNTEAFF,TGCGCCAGCAGCATGTCACAGAACACTGAAGCTTTCTTT
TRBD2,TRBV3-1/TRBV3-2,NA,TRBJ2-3,CASSQDLAGTDTQYF,TGTGCCAGCAGCCAAGATCTAGCGGGAACAGATACGCAGTATTTT
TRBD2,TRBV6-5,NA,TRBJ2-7,CASSYSGGNRPYEQYF,TGTGCCAGCAGTTACTCCGGGGGGAACCGCCCATACGAGCAGTACTTC
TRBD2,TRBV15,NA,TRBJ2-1,CATSREGQIYNEQFF,TGTGCCACCAGCCGGGAGGGGCAGATATACAATGAGCAGTTCTTC
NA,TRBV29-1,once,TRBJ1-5,CSVAGDSNQPQHF,TGCAGCGTTGCAGGGGATAGCAATCAGCCCCAGCATTTT
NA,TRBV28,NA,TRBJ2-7,CASSHPTDPYEQYF,TGTGCCAGCAGTCACCCGACAGACCCTTACGAGCAGTACTTC
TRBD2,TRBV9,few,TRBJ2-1,CASSILAGGKYNEQFF,TGTGCCAGCAGCATCCTAGCGGGGGGGAAATACAATGAGCAGTTCTTC
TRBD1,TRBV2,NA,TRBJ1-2,CASTLGQGARNGYTF,TGTGCCAGCACCTTAGGACAGGGGGCGCGTAACGGCTACACCTTC
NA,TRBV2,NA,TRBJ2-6,CASSEAPYRAGANVLTF,TGTGCCAGCAGTGAAGCCCCGTACAGGGCTGGGGCCAACGTCCTGACTTTC
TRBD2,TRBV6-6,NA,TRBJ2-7,CASNNPGLAGEQYF,TGTGCCAGCAATAACCCGGGACTAGCGGGAGAGCAGTACTTC